Sequencing of this T cell receptor delta chain was carried out in a study of gamma-delta T cells after stem cell transplantation. TCRdb applied CATT to the RT-PCR reads for clone calling. The repertoire has about 2,700 delta-chain clones, approximately 3.1% of them found once; the top ten carry around 40%. By frequency in the sample, this clone is medium-sized. Other nucleotide sequences in the sample specify the same CDR3. Losses at the gene ends were 1 base for V and 1 base for J; bases not matched to a gene: 7. The CDR3 covers 17 residues. CDR1 is GEAIGNYY, CDR2 EKD, per germline. The rearrangement links TRDV2 to TRDJ1, with 11 nucleotides matching TRDD3. The sequenced sample consisted of gamma-delta T cells. The receptor was isolated from a human donor. It is not recorded whose cells these are; they may come from a transplant donor. As DNA, the CDR3 is TGTGCCTGTGACACTCTGGGGGATACTGGGCTCACCGATAAACTCATCTTT. Translation: CACDTLGDTGLTDKLIF.